The T cell receptor (beta chain) under discussion was sequenced for a study of shared clonotypes between healthy human individuals. Study-level results: On the whole, naive subsets had larger estimated richness than memory subsets had. Non-shared clonotypes displayed generation probabilities falling below those of clonotypes present in all four donors. Rarefaction revealed incomplete sorted-subset sequencing despite large depth.

A remark on this clone: Antigen: not known.

Produced via immunoSEQ multiplex PCR; TCRdb's table is partial and in-frame only. Found here are about 2.4 million clones, approximately 93% of them singletons; the top ten hold about 0.34%. Trimming removed 4 bases from V and 6 bases from J; junction bases left unmatched: 9. This CDR3 contains 17 residues. CDR1 is MNHEY and CDR2 is SMNVEV in the germline V gene (reference sequence). From CD4+ cells came CD45RA+ naive and CD45RA-negative memory subsets. The receptor was isolated from a man younger than 35 in good health. Some clones in this sample may be carry-over from other donors' samples. The sequenced sample was naive CD4+ T cells from PBMCs. Subset in this sample: CD45RA+ positively selected. This sequence joins TRBV27 and TRBJ2-1; TRBD2 aligns across 13 bases. The CDR3 sequence: CASSSLPRTSGSNEQFF. In DNA form, the CDR3 reads TGTGCCAGCAGTTCATTGCCCAGGACTAGCGGGAGCAATGAGCAGTTCTTC.